The 23 T cell receptor beta chains presented below share a single source sample, sequenced in a study of blood T cell repertoires in COVID-19. Assay: immunoSEQ multiplex PCR; the TCRdb copy retains only in-frame clones and omits some. The repertoire holds some 270,000 clones, with around 90% as singletons. Sequenced input: PBMCs or T cells enriched from blood (not recorded which). The source of these receptors is a woman in her twenties or thirties with acute COVID-19.

The gene calls are TRBV7-9 and TRBJ2-2; weak D call: TRBD1 (5 bases). Germline V gene data show CDR1 as SEHNR and CDR2 as FQNEAQ (reference sequence). This CDR3 spans 15 amino acids. V lost 1 base and J 4 bases, leaving 10 bases between the germline ends. As DNA, the CDR3 is TGTGCCAGCAGCTTAGGGTCCAGGGCCACCGGGGAGCTGTTTTTT. It specifies CASSLGSRATGELFF.

This clone was detected only once. This chain joins TRBV6-2 or TRBV6-3 and TRBJ1-1; D not certain. The germline gives CDR1 MNHEY, CDR2 SVGEGT. CDR3 length: 13 residues. V gave up 5 bases and J gave up 5 bases, with 12 bases separating them. Here the CDR3 reads CASSHTSYTEAFF. The CDR3 nucleotides are TGTGCCAGCAGTCATACTTCCTATACTGAAGCTTTCTTT.

The chain carries TRBV10-3 and TRBJ2-1; no reliable D call. The CDR3 is made up of 12 amino acids. Per the germline V gene, CDR1 is ENHRY and CDR2 is SYGVKD. Trimming stripped 0 bases from V and 9 bases from J, with 6 bases between. The CDR3 DNA reads TGTGCCATCAGTGAGTCCTTATCTGAGCAGTTCTTC. Its protein product is CAISESLSEQFF.

The rearrangement links TRBV2 to TRBJ1-2; a weak D match, TRBD1 (5 bases). CDR3 length: 17 amino acids. V was clipped by 4 bases and J by 3 bases, with 21 bases between them. The germline V gene has CDR1 SNHLY and CDR2 FYNNEI. Here the CDR3 DNA reads TGTGCCAGCAGTGTGGCCCTTTTCCCAGGGTCGGACTATGGCTACACCTTC. Residues: CASSVALFPGSDYGYTF.

The V call is TRBV27, the J call TRBJ2-7, with D possibly being TRBD1 (6 bases). The germline CDR1 and CDR2 sequences are MNHEY and SMNVEV (reference sequence). The V end lost 4 bases, the J end lost 2 bases, and 9 bases lay between the germline ends. The CDR3 runs to 13 residues. The CDR3 loop is CASSSGQPYEQYF. CDR3 DNA: TGTGCCAGCAGTTCAGGACAGCCCTACGAGCAGTACTTC.

This rearrangement joins TRBV5-4 to TRBJ1-2; a possible D gene is TRBD1 (6 bases). Looked up from germline, CDR1 is SGHNT and CDR2 is YYREEE (reference sequence). The CDR3 runs 14 residues. Trimming cost V 4 bases and J 2 bases, with 12 bases left between them. CDR3 protein: CASSQDQGNYGYTF. The CDR3 nucleotides read TGTGCCAGCAGCCAAGACCAGGGGAACTATGGCTACACCTTC.

V is TRBV29-1 and J is TRBJ2-7; D is perhaps TRBD2 (5 bases). The germline gives CDR1 SQVTM, CDR2 ANQGSEA. There are 13 residues in the CDR3. V gave up 3 bases and J gave up 6 bases, with 15 bases separating them. CDR3 in amino acids: CSVDSGDMPEQYF. The CDR3 nucleotides read TGCAGCGTTGACTCCGGGGATATGCCCGAGCAGTACTTC.

V is TRBV24-1 and J is TRBJ2-3; D call uncertain. Trimming pared 9 bases from V and 1 base from J, leaving 13 bases between. Germline CDR1 is KGHDR and CDR2 is SFDVKD. This CDR3 contains 14 residues. CDR3 amino acids: CATSTRVGTDTQYF. In nucleotides, the CDR3 is TGTGCCACCTCAACCCGCGTAGGCACAGATACGCAGTATTTT.

CDR3 in amino acids: CAWSGLAGINEQYF. In nucleotides, the CDR3 is TGTGCCTGGAGCGGACTAGCGGGAATCAACGAGCAGTACTTC. The chain links TRBV30 to TRBJ2-7, with 12 nucleotides matching TRBD2. The CDR3 is made up of 14 amino acids. Germline loops: CDR1 GTSNPN, CDR2 SVGIG (reference sequence). With 3 bases clipped from V and 5 bases from J, the junction kept 5 bases outside the gene matches.

The V call is TRBV7-8, the J call TRBJ2-1, with 9 bases identical to TRBD2. This CDR3 has 15 residues. CDR1 and CDR2 from the germline V gene are SGHVS and FQNEAQ. V lost 6 bases, J lost 8 bases, and 11 bases stayed unmatched. The CDR3 nucleotides read TGTGCCAGCAGAAGGATCGTTAGCGGGAGCGATGAGCAGTTCTTC. Encoded protein: CASRRIVSGSDEQFF.

The gene calls are TRBV30 and TRBJ1-1; D perhaps matches TRBD1 (6 bases). V was cut by 7 bases and J by 7 bases, with 16 bases left in between. CDR1 GTSNPN and CDR2 SVGIG come from the germline V gene (reference sequence). CDR3 size: 12 residues. The CDR3 nucleotides are TGTGCCTTATATCCGGGACACCGTGAAGCTTTCTTT. This encodes CALYPGHREAFF. The variable domain in full, completed from reference TRBV30 and TRBJ1-1, reads SQTIHQWPATLVQPVGSPLSLECTVEGTSNPNLYWYRQAAGRGLQLLFYSVGIGQISSEVPQNLSASRPQDRQFILSSKKLLLSDSGFYLCALYPGHREAFFGQGTRLTVV.

The chain has TRBV7-9 and TRBJ2-2, with 8 bases aligning to TRBD2. Trimming at V came to 2 bases and at J to 5 bases, leaving 10 bases not matched to a gene. The CDR3 sequence is 17 residues long. Germline V gives CDR1 SEHNR, CDR2 FQNEAQ (reference sequence). The CDR3 loop is CASSLKRESVNTGELFF. In nucleotides, the CDR3 is TGTGCCAGCAGCTTAAAGCGGGAGAGTGTAAATACCGGGGAGCTGTTTTTT.

This chain uses TRBV5-1 with TRBJ2-5, with D possibly matching TRBD2 (6 bases). The CDR3 has 14 amino acids. V was shortened by 2 bases and J by 5 bases, with 13 bases between the two germline ends. Looked up from germline, CDR1 is SGHRS and CDR2 is YFSETQ. The CDR3 region is CASSFTGRGETQYF. CDR3 coding DNA: TGCGCCAGCAGCTTTACCGGGAGAGGGGAGACCCAGTACTTC.

The genes are TRBV14 and TRBJ1-6; a weak D match, TRBD1 (5 bases). The V end lost 1 base, the J end lost 4 bases, and 5 bases lay between the germline ends. The germline CDR1 and CDR2 sequences are SGHDN and FVKESK. CDR3 length: 14 amino acids. CDR3 residues: CASSQGTYNSPLHF. The CDR3 DNA follows: TGTGCCAGCAGCCAAGGGACATATAATTCACCCCTCCACTTT.

Details on this clone: Its ends do not fully match the called genes, so a read error is possible. The rearrangement uses TRBV6-1 and TRBJ2-2; 10 nucleotides agree with TRBD2. The germline CDR1 and CDR2 sequences are MNHNS and SASEGT. The CDR3 covers 16 residues. The CDR3 nucleotides read TGTGCCAGCAGTGAAGCGGGACTAGCGAACGCCGGGGAGCTGTTTTTT. Protein sequence: CASSEAGLANAGELFF.

The chain carries TRBV28 and TRBJ1-5; D is possibly TRBD1 (5 bases). The V gene's germline CDR1 is MDHEN and CDR2 SYDVKM. The ends were cut back, 6 bases at V and 0 bases at J, with 15 bases in the middle. The CDR3 covers 16 residues. Written as DNA, the CDR3 is TGTGCCAGCAGCTTCGGGGGGGGGTATAGCAATCAGCCCCAGCATTTT. It translates to CASSFGGGYSNQPQHF.

This clone was picked up one time. This chain connects TRBV10-3 to TRBJ1-6; TRBD1 matches 8 bases. Germline CDR1 reads ENHRY; CDR2 reads SYGVKD. After removal of 3 bases from V and 9 bases from J, the junction contained 7 bases not matched to a gene. The CDR3 loop spans 15 amino acids. The CDR3 sequence is CAISDSETGVSPLHF. The CDR3 region has the DNA TGTGCCATCAGTGATAGTGAGACAGGGGTTTCACCCCTCCACTTT.

The V and J genes are TRBV5-8 and TRBJ2-3, with a weak D call TRBD1 (5 bases). CDR1 SGHTS and CDR2 YDEGEE come from the germline V gene. Deletions cut 3 bases from V and 0 bases from J, with 26 bases between. The CDR3 is made up of 20 amino acids. The CDR3 reads CASSYPRTSQMGFSTDTQYF. The CDR3, as DNA: TGTGCCAGCAGCTACCCACGGACATCCCAAATGGGATTTAGCACAGATACGCAGTATTTT.

The gene calls are TRBV29-1 and TRBJ2-7, with TRBD1 matching over 8 bases. J was trimmed by 0 bases and V by 3 bases; bases with no gene match: 10. From germline, CDR1 is SQVTM and CDR2 ANQGSEA. The CDR3 consists of 16 residues. CDR3 DNA sequence: TGCAGCGTTGAGGCCTTAGGACAGGGATACTCCTACGAGCAGTACTTC. Amino acids: CSVEALGQGYSYEQYF.

V and J are TRBV6-2 or TRBV6-3 and TRBJ2-5; 14 nucleotides agree with TRBD2. Germline CDR1 MNHEY, CDR2 SVGEGT. This CDR3 is 17 amino acids long. J lost 0 bases, V lost 5 bases, and 5 bases had no gene match. The CDR3 loop is CASSRGLAGGYQETQYF. DNA for the CDR3: TGTGCCAGCAGTCGCGGACTAGCGGGAGGTTACCAAGAGACCCAGTACTTC.

This sequence joins TRBV7-3 and TRBJ2-2, with TRBD2 identical over 7 bases. CDR1 and CDR2 (germline): SGHTA, FQGTGA. V trimming: 1 base; J trimming: 2 bases; junction bases outside the gene matches: 4. The length of the CDR3 is 16 residues. CDR3 sequence: CASSLNGGSNTGELFF. Written as DNA, the CDR3 is TGTGCCAGCAGCTTAAACGGGGGGTCTAACACCGGGGAGCTGTTTTTT.

V and J are TRBV24-1 and TRBJ1-5; 7 bases match TRBD1. Trimming took 8 bases from V and 0 from J; bases not matched to a gene: 3. The CDR3 has 14 residues. Germline V lookup: CDR1 KGHDR, CDR2 SFDVKD. The CDR3 loop reads CATTQGDSNQPQHF. The CDR3 DNA sequence: TGTGCCACCACTCAGGGGGATAGCAATCAGCCCCAGCATTTT.

This clone has only a few counts. The CDR3 here is CASSPNADNEQFF. The CDR3 nucleotides are TGTGCCAGCTCACCCAACGCGGACAATGAGCAGTTCTTC. V gene TRBV18 combines with J gene TRBJ2-1, with D uncertain. V lost 3 bases to trimming and J lost 5 bases, with 8 bases between them. CDR3 length equals 13 residues. CDR1 KGHSH and CDR2 LQKENI come from the germline V gene.